One T cell receptor (beta chain) is described in this entry. Assay: immunoSEQ multiplex PCR; the TCRdb copy retains only in-frame clones and omits some. The table includes around 690,000 clones, less than 95% detected once. This sample is part of a study of shared clonotypes between healthy human individuals. Germline trimming cut 8 bases from V and 3 bases from J; bases unmatched to any gene: 14. The length of the CDR3 is 16 residues. Germline V gene lookup returns CDR1 SNHLY and CDR2 FYNNEI. Sample: memory CD8+ T cells from PBMCs. Described subset: CD45RO+ cells pooled with CCR7-negative TemRA cells. V usage is TRBV2 and J usage is TRBJ2-7; 9 nucleotides line up with TRBD2. This TCR came from a man between 18 and 35 years old in good health. Some clones in this sample may be carry-over from other donors' samples. The CDR3 DNA reads as TGTGCCAGCCTTAAACCGACTAGCGGAGGTGTCTACGAGCAGTACTTC. As protein: CASLKPTSGGVYEQYF.